Following are 2 T cell receptor beta chains from one sample sequenced in a study of cytomegalovirus exposure and HLA in healthy donors. Primers included in the PCR were 60 Vbeta and 13 Jbeta primers. Assay: immunoSEQ multiplex PCR; the TCRdb copy retains only in-frame clones and omits some. The sample lists about 150,000 clones; about 70% were seen once. What was sequenced was PBMCs. The receptors derive from a man aged 35 to 55 in good health and CMV-seronegative.

V usage is TRBV30 and J usage is TRBJ2-5; no definite D call. This CDR3 has 15 amino acids. CDR1 is GTSNPN, CDR2 SVGIG, per germline (reference sequence). Trimming shortened V by 0 bases and J by 1 base, and 12 bases separated the two germline ends. Here the CDR3 DNA reads TGTGCCTGGAGTGTATCCTGGCCATTCCAAGAGACCCAGTACTTC. It codes for CAWSVSWPFQETQYF. Full variable domain (remainder filled in from reference TRBV30 and TRBJ2-5): SQTIHQWPATLVQPVGSPLSLECTVEGTSNPNLYWYRQAAGRGLQLLFYSVGIGQISSEVPQNLSASRPQDRQFILSSKKLLLSDSGFYLCAWSVSWPFQETQYFGPGTRLLVL.

The chain is built from TRBV28 and TRBJ1-2; D is ambiguous. There are 11 residues in the CDR3. The ends were cut back, 7 bases at V and 6 bases at J, with 9 bases in the middle. CDR1 is MDHEN and CDR2 is SYDVKM in the germline V gene. CDR3 residues: CASKELHGYTF. CDR3 coding DNA: TGTGCCAGCAAAGAGTTGCATGGCTACACCTTC.